This TCR beta chain comes out of a study of T cell responses to AZD1222 COVID-19 vaccine. Study conclusions and caveats: Spike-specific TCR depth and breadth grew after two AZD1222 doses. Clonal diversity was possibly underestimated, and white British individuals and females predominated among donors.

Assay used: immunoSEQ multiplex PCR; TCRdb lists only in-frame clones, some missing. This sample has 92,000 or so clones, with 85% to 90% found just once. Turning to this clone: Its specificity is not known.

The germline V gene encodes CDR1 MNHEY and CDR2 SVGAGI. CDR3 length equals 13 residues. V lost 7 bases and J lost 0, with 10 bases in between. The starting material was peripheral blood, obtained on day 0 of AZD1222 vaccination. This receptor was obtained from an adult in good health. The chain joins TRBV6-5 to TRBJ2-7; D gene ambiguous. The CDR3: CASIHPSSYEQYF. As DNA, the CDR3 is TGTGCCAGCATACACCCGAGCTCCTACGAGCAGTACTTC.